This TCR beta chain was profiled in a study of cytomegalovirus exposure and HLA in healthy donors. The study's findings and limits: Rarity held for most TCR sequences, but there were some public TCRs that occurred in many donors. TCR clusters originating in the first cohort tended to co-occur in the 120 validation repertoires, according to a later analysis.

Generated by immunoSEQ multiplex PCR, the TCRdb table keeps only in-frame clones and is missing some. The sample consists of about 150,000 clones, approximately 82% of them appearing once. The CDR3 loop spans 17 amino acids. Germline CDR1 is MNHNS and CDR2 is SASEGT. V lost 4 bases, J lost 0 bases, and 18 bases lay in between. Notes on this clone: Antigen specificity is unknown.

The receptor's source is a man aged 25 to 40 in good health and CMV-seropositive. The rearrangement uses TRBV6-1 and TRBJ1-1, with a tentative D call TRBD1 (5 bases). Sequenced input: PBMCs. CDR3 nucleotides: TGTGCCAGCAGTGGAAATCGACAGTCCGACCTGAACACTGAAGCTTTCTTT. Amino acid sequence: CASSGNRQSDLNTEAFF.